This TCR beta chain was sequenced for a study of response to subunit inactivated influenza vaccine (dated by TCRdb to the late 2010s). Context from the whole study: To follow how T cells responded to a trivalent subunit inactivated influenza vaccine, the researchers relied on deep quantitative profiling of the T cell receptor repertoire. The investigation overall reported the following: According to the authors, only a limited number of new T cells may be recruited by each seasonal influenza vaccination.

In the case of this clonotype: Its antigen is currently not known. Base-call qualities are not available, and no considerably larger clone is one nucleotide away.

Libraries came from RT-PCR. Sequencer: Illumina HiSeq 2500. TCRdb handled the public reads itself, with Q25 trimming in fastp and clone calling in MiXCR, and kept productive beta chains. All rows with the same CDR3 protein become a single entry with the most common DNA and genes. The sample table holds about 310,000 distinct CDR3 sequences, of which over 20% were seen once. Together, the top ten hold 10% of the sample. Based on the germline V gene, the CDR1 and CDR2 sequences are SGHTA and FQGNSA. V loses 5 bases, J loses 8 bases, and the germline ends lie 13 bases apart. The CDR3 contains 13 residues, cysteine and phenylalanine counted. The read is trimmed to its CDR3 DNA, 39 bases read in frame from base 1.

The specimen comprised PBMCs from blood, sampled 21 months after vaccination. This receptor was obtained from a man between 50 and 75 years old who received an inactivated influenza vaccine. Donor details come from another sample of the same person, matched by shared clones. The receptor chain draws on TRBV7-2 and TRBJ2-1; the D gene cannot be resolved reliably. CDR3 loop: CASSARAGDEQFF. The nucleotide sequence reads TGTGCCAGCAGCGCCCGGGCTGGCGATGAGCAGTTCTTC.